These 27 T cell receptor beta chains were all obtained from the same sample, sequenced in a study of CD8 T cells in Susac syndrome. Random hexamers were used to reverse transcribe the RNA input (roughly 0.5 to 1 ug). TCRdb re-analysed the immunoSEQ multiplex PCR reads in MiXCR, keeping a single row per CDR3 protein. The repertoire holds some 180,000 distinct CDR3 sequences, with about 95% as singletons. The sample consisted of CD4+ T cells from PBMCs. The source of these receptors is a human donor in good health.

The chain joins TRBV20-1 to TRBJ2-7; 11 nucleotides match TRBD1. The V gene end was trimmed by 6 bases and the J gene end by 2 bases; junction bases not matched to a gene: 9. CDR3 size: 15 residues. Germline CDR1 and CDR2: DFQATT and SNEGSKA (reference sequence). As DNA, the CDR3 is TGCAGTGCGAAGGACTGGGACAGGGGGACCTACGAGCAGTACTTC. It encodes CSAKDWDRGTYEQYF.

This clonotype was detected once. The V and J genes are TRBV5-8 and TRBJ1-1; D remains unclear. The CDR3 is 11 residues long. Trimming shortened V by 1 base and J by 9 bases, and 7 bases separated the two germline ends. Germline V gene data show CDR1 as SGHTS and CDR2 as YDEGEE. CDR3: CASSLRRKAFF. The CDR3 bases are TGTGCCAGCAGCTTGAGACGTAAAGCTTTCTTT.

The chain recombines TRBV27 with TRBJ2-1; 7 nucleotides line up with TRBD2. Looked up from germline, CDR1 is MNHEY and CDR2 is SMNVEV (reference sequence). This CDR3 contains 14 residues. V was pared by 6 bases and J by 2 bases, with 4 bases of the junction left unmatched. As DNA, the CDR3 is TGTGCCAGCAGCCCGGGACTACCCTACAATGAGCAGTTCTTC. Translated: CASSPGLPYNEQFF.

The chain couples TRBV30 to TRBJ1-1; D remains unclear. Germline CDR1 GTSNPN, CDR2 SVGIG (reference sequence). The CDR3 loop spans 12 amino acids. V lost 2 bases to trimming and J lost 1 base, with 5 bases between them. This CDR3 is CAWSKGNTEAFF. In nucleotides, the CDR3 is TGTGCCTGGAGTAAGGGGAACACTGAAGCTTTCTTT.

Only one count was recorded for this clonotype. The chain joins TRBV7-3 to TRBJ1-1; D is undetermined. CDR1 and CDR2 (germline): SGHTA, FQGTGA. Trimming stripped 1 base from V and 0 bases from J, with 9 bases between. The length of the CDR3 is 15 residues. The CDR3 sequence is CASSLSPAMNTEAFF. The CDR3 DNA reads TGTGCCAGCAGCTTAAGTCCGGCCATGAACACTGAAGCTTTCTTT.

Only one count was recorded for this clonotype. The chain joins TRBV7-9 to TRBJ2-7; 10 nucleotides line up with TRBD1. From germline, CDR1 is SEHNR and CDR2 FQNEAQ (reference sequence). The CDR3 loop spans 15 amino acids. The ends lost 5 bases at V and 5 bases at J; junction bases unmatched: 9. The CDR3 sequence is CASSHQLGQGNEQYF. In DNA, the CDR3 is TGTGCCAGCAGCCACCAATTGGGACAGGGGAACGAGCAGTACTTC. The whole variable domain, remainder taken from reference TRBV7-9 and TRBJ2-7, is DTGVSQNPRHKITKRGQNVTFRCDPISEHNRLYWYRQTLGQGPEFLTYFQNEAQLEKSRLLSDRFSAERPKGSFSTLEIQRTEQGDSAMYLCASSHQLGQGNEQYFGPGTRLTVT.

In its sample, this clonotype was seen a few times. The chain employs TRBV9 and TRBJ2-6, with D maybe TRBD1 (6 bases). Trimming removed 9 bases from V and 0 bases from J, with 13 bases in between. The CDR3 covers 15 residues. The germline V gene encodes CDR1 SGDLS and CDR2 YYNGEE. DNA of the CDR3: TGTGCCACCAAGGACAGCCCCTCTGGGGCCAACGTCCTGACTTTC. The encoded protein is CATKDSPSGANVLTF.

CDR3 region: CASSYRGGSNFNEQFF. The CDR3 coding sequence is TGTGCCAGCAGTTATCGGGGAGGTTCAAACTTCAATGAGCAGTTCTTC. The V call is TRBV6-2 or TRBV6-3, the J call TRBJ2-1, with D possibly TRBD2 on 6 matching bases. Per germline, CDR1 MNHEY and CDR2 SVGEGT. This CDR3 is 16 amino acids long. The germline V and J ends were trimmed by 3 bases and 6 bases, with 18 bases remaining between them.

The V and J genes are TRBV6-6 and TRBJ2-5; a possible D gene is TRBD2 (6 bases). The CDR3 loop spans 14 amino acids. CDR1 is MNHNY and CDR2 is SVGAGI in the germline V gene (reference sequence). With 10 bases removed from V and 4 bases from J, the gap between germline ends came to 19 bases. The CDR3 loop reads CANRRRALPETQYF. CDR3 nucleotides: TGTGCCAACCGCCGGAGGGCCCTCCCAGAGACCCAGTACTTC.

The chain is built from TRBV30 and TRBJ2-2, with 8 nucleotides matching TRBD2. Unmatched junction bases numbered 16, after V lost 3 bases and J lost 7 bases. Per germline, CDR1 GTSNPN and CDR2 SVGIG (reference sequence). This CDR3 region has 17 residues. The CDR3 region is CAWSPAQIAGWHGELFF. In DNA, the CDR3 is TGTGCCTGGAGCCCCGCGCAAATAGCGGGATGGCACGGGGAGCTGTTTTTT.

This clonotype showed up just a few times. This chain links TRBV11-2 with TRBJ2-7, with 11 bases identical to TRBD2. CDR3 length equals 15 residues. Germline CDR1 and CDR2: SGHAT and FQNNGV. J lost 3 bases, V lost 7 bases, and 8 bases had no gene match. The CDR3 nucleotides are TGTGCCAGCATTTCCCTAGCGGGAGGAATCTACGAGCAGTACTTC. Residues: CASISLAGGIYEQYF. The full variable domain, completed using reference TRBV11-2 and TRBJ2-7, is EAGVAQSPRYKIIEKRQSVAFWCNPISGHATLYWYQQILGQGPKLLIQFQNNGVVDDSQLPKDRFSAERLKGVDSTLKIQPAKLEDSAVYLCASISLAGGIYEQYFGPGTRLTVT.

This chain connects TRBV3-1 to TRBJ1-1; D is unclear. Trimming removed 1 base at V and 4 bases at J, with 13 bases between. The CDR3 is 15 amino acids. Germline CDR1 and CDR2: LGHDT and YNNKEL (reference sequence). The CDR3 coding sequence is TGTGCCAGCAGCCAAGGGTCGGGGTCTGCCACTGAAGCTTTCTTT. As protein: CASSQGSGSATEAFF.

The chain recombines TRBV5-1 with TRBJ2-7; 9 nucleotides align to TRBD2. The CDR3 totals 13 residues. Germline V gene sequence: CDR1 SGHRS, CDR2 YFSETQ. The V gene end was trimmed by 2 bases and the J gene end by 7 bases; junction bases not matched to a gene: 4. The CDR3 spells CASSFSGSWEQYF. As DNA, the CDR3 is TGCGCCAGCAGCTTTAGCGGGAGTTGGGAGCAGTACTTC.

The chain has TRBV20-1 and TRBJ2-6, with D hard to call. Trimming stripped 0 bases from V and 1 base from J, with 1 base between. The CDR3 has 13 residues. CDR1 is DFQATT, CDR2 SNEGSKA, per germline (reference sequence). As DNA, the CDR3 is TGCAGTGCTAGAGATTCTGGGGCCAACGTCCTGACTTTC. Its protein product is CSARDSGANVLTF.

The chain combines TRBV20-1 with TRBJ1-5, with a possible D match to TRBD1 (5 bases). The V end was cut by 4 bases, the J end by 7 bases, with 14 bases between. Germline CDR1 DFQATT, CDR2 SNEGSKA (reference sequence). The CDR3 covers 13 residues. This CDR3 reads CSATSGPGQPQHF. The CDR3 DNA follows: TGCAGTGCTACCTCGGGGCCAGGGCAGCCCCAGCATTTT.

This chain uses TRBV5-4 with TRBJ2-4; TRBD2 aligns across 8 bases. The CDR3 extends over 16 amino acids. The germline V gene encodes CDR1 SGHNT and CDR2 YYREEE (reference sequence). V lost 4 bases and J lost 0; bases outside the gene matches: 6. CDR3 residues: CASSPTSGVAKNIQYF. CDR3 in DNA: TGTGCCAGCAGCCCCACTAGCGGTGTAGCCAAAAACATTCAGTACTTC.

This clonotype was seen only once. This chain joins TRBV28 and TRBJ2-6; 10 bases align to TRBD1. CDR1 and CDR2 from the germline V gene are MDHEN and SYDVKM. Trimming cost V 3 bases and J 2 bases; bases outside gene matches: 10. This CDR3 contains 19 residues. CDR3 DNA: TGTGCCAGCAGTTTCCTGTGGACAGGGGGGAGGGCTGGGGCCAACGTCCTGACTTTC. It encodes CASSFLWTGGRAGANVLTF.

The table lists this clonotype with a count of one. J is TRBJ2-5 and V is TRBV2; 8 bases are a match to TRBD1. Germline V gives CDR1 SNHLY, CDR2 FYNNEI. Losses at the gene ends were 6 bases for V and 2 bases for J; bases not matched to a gene: 2. The CDR3 has 13 amino acids. The CDR3: CASRQGEQETQYF. The CDR3 coding sequence is TGTGCCAGCAGACAGGGGGAGCAAGAGACCCAGTACTTC.

V is TRBV7-2 and J is TRBJ1-2; 7 bases line up with TRBD1. With V trimmed by 5 bases and J by 0 bases, 6 bases remained unmatched. Germline V gene sequence: CDR1 SGHTA, CDR2 FQGNSA. CDR3 length: 15 amino acids. The CDR3 loop reads CASSPTGTTNYGYTF. The DNA for the CDR3 is TGTGCCAGCAGCCCGACAGGGACGACTAACTATGGCTACACCTTC.

V is TRBV6-5 and J is TRBJ2-7; D gene uncertain. Germline-derived CDR1 and CDR2 are MNHEY and SVGAGI. Trimming removed 0 bases at V and 0 bases at J, with 9 bases between. The length of the CDR3 is 15 residues. CDR3: CASSYSTQRSYEQYF. In DNA form, the CDR3 reads TGTGCCAGCAGTTACTCGACGCAGCGCTCCTACGAGCAGTACTTC.

The rearrangement uses TRBV9 and TRBJ2-2; D is undetermined. CDR1 and CDR2 (germline): SGDLS, YYNGEE. The CDR3 is made up of 14 amino acids. The V and J ends lost 3 bases and 2 bases respectively, with 8 bases between them. Written as DNA, the CDR3 is TGTGCCAGCAGCGATCCCAATAACACCGGGGAGCTGTTTTTT. This sequence encodes CASSDPNNTGELFF.

The chain couples TRBV20-1 to TRBJ2-3; 9 bases line up with TRBD1. Germline loops: CDR1 DFQATT, CDR2 SNEGSKA (reference sequence). The CDR3 length is 15 residues. With 6 bases clipped from V and 2 bases from J, the junction kept 9 bases outside the gene matches. The CDR3 protein is CSARDTGGPTDTQYF. The DNA for the CDR3 is TGCAGTGCCCGTGACACAGGGGGCCCCACAGATACGCAGTATTTT.

CDR3 protein: CSARDDRFMNTEAFF. The CDR3 DNA is TGCAGTGCTAGAGATGACCGATTCATGAACACTGAAGCTTTCTTT. This rearrangement joins TRBV20-1 to TRBJ1-1; the D is unclear. V lost 0 bases, J lost 0 bases, and 11 bases lay in between. The CDR3 covers 15 residues. The germline V gene encodes CDR1 DFQATT and CDR2 SNEGSKA (reference sequence).

The rearrangement links TRBV25-1 to TRBJ2-5, with 7 bases lining up with TRBD1. The germline gives CDR1 MGHDK, CDR2 SYGVNS. This CDR3 has 14 amino acids. The J segment lost 3 bases and the V segment lost 1 base, leaving 2 bases of the junction unmatched. The CDR3 region is CASSEWQGEETQYF. The DNA of the CDR3 is TGTGCCAGCAGTGAATGGCAGGGGGAAGAGACCCAGTACTTC.

The CDR3 is CSVGRTSGMNEQFF. In DNA, the CDR3 is TGCAGCGTTGGGAGGACTAGCGGGATGAATGAGCAGTTCTTC. The rearrangement joins TRBV29-1 to TRBJ2-1, with 12 bases that match TRBD2. There are 14 residues in the CDR3. The germline gives CDR1 SQVTM, CDR2 ANQGSEA. With 4 bases clipped from V and 7 bases from J, the junction kept 5 bases outside the gene matches.

This clonotype was picked up a small number of times. The junction and the germline gene differ at one end; a read error may be behind it. The rearrangement links TRBV5-4 to TRBJ1-2; D is possibly TRBD1 (6 bases). Germline V gene lookup returns CDR1 SGHNT and CDR2 YYREEE (reference sequence). The CDR3 extends over 12 amino acids. The DNA of the CDR3 is TGTGCCAGCAGTTTGGACAGCTATGGCTACACCTTC. Amino acids: CASSLDSYGYTF. Full variable domain (rest looked up from reference TRBV5-4 and TRBJ1-2): ETGVTQSPTHLIKTRGQQVTLRCSSQSGHNTVSWYQQALGQGPQFIFQYYREEENGRGNFPPRFSGLQFPNYSSELNVNALELDDSALYLCASSLDSYGYTFGSGTRLTVV.

The chain is built from TRBV3-1 and TRBJ1-5, with 8 bases that match TRBD1. The CDR3 has 15 amino acids. CDR1 is LGHDT and CDR2 is YNNKEL in the germline V gene (reference sequence). V gave up 6 bases and J gave up 6 bases; unmatched junction bases: 10. Here the CDR3 DNA reads TGTGCCAGCAGTCCGACAGGGGACGGCGGTCAGCCCCAGCATTTT. This codes for CASSPTGDGGQPQHF.